The 21 T cell receptor beta chains presented below share a single source sample, sequenced in a study of T cell responses to AZD1222 COVID-19 vaccine. The assay was immunoSEQ multiplex PCR, and TCRdb's table has in-frame clones only and misses some. The sample contains 95,000 to 130,000 clones, 85% to 95% of which appear only once. The sequenced sample was peripheral blood, obtained on day 0 of AZD1222 vaccination. Receptors were obtained from an adult in good health.

The CDR3 reads CASSLGLAWELFF. CDR3 DNA sequence: TGTGCCAGCAGCCTTGGACTAGCTTGGGAGCTGTTTTTT. The chain carries TRBV11-1 and TRBJ2-2, with TRBD2 identical over 8 bases. The CDR3 extends over 13 amino acids. Germline loops: CDR1 SGHAT, CDR2 FQDESV (reference sequence). Trimming cost V 5 bases and J 9 bases; bases outside gene matches: 5.

This chain links TRBV12-3 or TRBV12-4 with TRBJ2-7; D is possibly TRBD1 (5 bases). The CDR3 spans 13 residues. Trimming took off 8 bases at V and 3 bases at J, with 14 bases between the two ends. CDR3 coding DNA: TGTGCCAGCGGATTGGGGCTTTACTACGAGCAGTACTTC. Translation gives CASGLGLYYEQYF.

The chain links TRBV28 to TRBJ2-1; tentatively, D is TRBD1 (6 bases). Germline V gene lookup returns CDR1 MDHEN and CDR2 SYDVKM. The CDR3 has 14 amino acids. V gave up 8 bases and J gave up 1 base, with 12 bases separating them. The CDR3 region has the DNA TGTGCCAGCCTGACAGGCGGGTCCTACAATGAGCAGTTCTTC. It translates to CASLTGGSYNEQFF.

This sequence joins TRBV14 and TRBJ1-1; D unclear. Germline CDR1 and CDR2: SGHDN and FVKESK. V gave up 4 bases and J gave up 4 bases, with 16 bases separating them. This CDR3 comprises 15 residues. The CDR3 region is CASSPVFVGVTEAFF. CDR3 nucleotides: TGTGCCAGCAGCCCGGTATTTGTCGGAGTCACTGAAGCTTTCTTT.

The V gene is TRBV19, the J gene TRBJ1-5; 8 bases are a match to TRBD1. After removal of 5 bases from V and 3 bases from J, the junction contained 9 bases not matched to a gene. The CDR3 is 16 amino acids. The germline gives CDR1 LNHDA, CDR2 SQIVND (reference sequence). The CDR3 region is CASSDPRGRDNQPQHF. In DNA, the CDR3 is TGTGCCAGTAGTGATCCCAGGGGGCGCGACAATCAGCCCCAGCATTTT.

The count of this clone is one. The rearrangement uses TRBV30 and TRBJ2-7; D gene unclear. The CDR3 is 14 amino acids. Trimming left V 3 bases short and J 1 base short, with 13 bases between. Looked up from germline, CDR1 is GTSNPN and CDR2 is SVGIG (reference sequence). The CDR3 protein is CAWRGWTESYEQYF. CDR3 DNA sequence: TGTGCCTGGAGGGGATGGACGGAATCCTACGAGCAGTACTTC.

This chain connects TRBV12-3 or TRBV12-4 to TRBJ1-1; D not resolved. The CDR3 has 11 residues. The germline V and J ends were trimmed by 3 bases and 6 bases, with 5 bases remaining between them. CDR3 nucleotide sequence: TGTGCCAGCAGTTTGGTGGCTGAAGCTTTCTTT. This gives the protein CASSLVAEAFF.

The chain uses TRBV28 and TRBJ1-3; D is uncertain. The V end lost 6 bases, the J end lost 3 bases, and 15 bases lay between the germline ends. The CDR3 runs 15 residues. The germline V gene encodes CDR1 MDHEN and CDR2 SYDVKM. This chain's CDR3 is CASRKTLGHGNTIYF. The CDR3 DNA follows: TGTGCCAGCAGGAAAACCTTAGGTCATGGAAACACCATATATTTT.

The V gene is TRBV28, the J gene TRBJ2-6; 7 positions agree with TRBD1. J lost 2 bases, V lost 3 bases, and 1 base had no gene match. This CDR3 has 15 amino acids. Germline V CDR1 and CDR2: MDHEN, SYDVKM. CDR3 sequence reads: CASSFRGPGANVLTF. In nucleotides, the CDR3 is TGTGCCAGCAGTTTTAGGGGGCCTGGGGCCAACGTCCTGACTTTC. The full variable domain, completed using reference TRBV28 and TRBJ2-6, is DVKVTQSSRYLVKRTGEKVFLECVQDMDHENMFWYRQDPGLGLRLIYFSYDVKMKEKGDIPEGYSVSREKKERFSLILESASTNQTSMYLCASSFRGPGANVLTFGAGSRLTVL.

In its sample, this clone was seen once. The chain uses TRBV9 and TRBJ1-2; D is unresolved. The germline V gene encodes CDR1 SGDLS and CDR2 YYNGEE. This CDR3 spans 12 amino acids. Trimming took 1 base from V and 7 from J, leaving 8 bases between them. The CDR3 is CASSVLTGGYTF. The CDR3 region has the DNA TGTGCCAGCAGCGTACTGACGGGTGGCTACACCTTC.

The rearrangement joins TRBV29-1 to TRBJ1-2, with D perhaps TRBD1 (5 bases). CDR1 and CDR2 from the germline V gene are SQVTM and ANQGSEA. The CDR3 has 12 residues. Trimming removed 3 bases from V and 3 bases from J, with 8 bases in between. CDR3: CSVEGGDYGYTF. Here the CDR3 DNA reads TGCAGCGTTGAGGGGGGGGACTATGGCTACACCTTC.

Only one count was recorded for this clone. The V and J genes are TRBV5-3 and TRBJ2-1, with 7 positions matching TRBD2. TRBV5-3 is known as an ORF, though its function is uncertain. V lost 4 bases to trimming and J lost 4 bases; unmatched junction nucleotides: 8. The length of the CDR3 is 15 residues. The CDR3 DNA sequence: TGTGCCAGAAGCCCCTCTAGCGGATATTACAATGAGCAGTTCTTC. It encodes CARSPSSGYYNEQFF.

As DNA, the CDR3 is TGTGCCACCAGCTTCGGAGGGGAGAATCAGCCCCAGCATTTT. Protein sequence: CATSFGGENQPQHF. The J gene is TRBJ1-5, the V gene TRBV15, with D possibly matching TRBD1 (5 bases). There are 14 residues in the CDR3. V shed 5 bases and J shed 4 bases, with 12 bases lying between them. Per germline, CDR1 LNHNV and CDR2 YYDKDF (reference sequence).

This chain joins TRBV19 and TRBJ2-2; 8 bases map to TRBD1. The CDR3 extends over 22 amino acids. In germline, CDR1 is LNHDA, CDR2 SQIVND (reference sequence). J lost 6 bases, V lost 1 base, and 25 bases had no gene match. The CDR3, as DNA: TGTGCCAGTAGTATAGTGGGTTTGATTGGGACAGGACGCCTGGCGGCCTCCGGGGAGCTGTTTTTT. Translated: CASSIVGLIGTGRLAASGELFF.

The V and J genes are TRBV27 and TRBJ2-1; possibly TRBD2 for D (5 bases). The germline V and J ends were trimmed by 2 bases and 6 bases, with 11 bases remaining between them. The CDR3 extends over 14 amino acids. Looked up from germline, CDR1 is MNHEY and CDR2 is SMNVEV (reference sequence). CDR3 sequence (DNA): TGTGCCAGCAGTTTAGCGGGTTGGGGCAATGAGCAGTTCTTC. Amino acids: CASSLAGWGNEQFF.

This clone was recorded once. V gene TRBV5-1 combines with J gene TRBJ2-3; tentative D call: TRBD2 (8 bases). Germline V gene sequence: CDR1 SGHRS, CDR2 YFSETQ. This CDR3 region has 18 residues. V was clipped by 1 base and J by 1 base, with 19 bases between them. The DNA for the CDR3 is TGCGCCAGCAGCTTGTGGGGCGGGACAGCGGGGGGCACAGATACGCAGTATTTT. It yields the protein CASSLWGGTAGGTDTQYF. Supplemented by reference TRBV5-1 and TRBJ2-3, the full variable domain reads KAGVTQTPRYLIKTRGQQVTLSCSPISGHRSVSWYQQTPGQGLQFLFEYFSETQRNKGNFPGRFSGRQFSNSRSEMNVSTLELGDSALYLCASSLWGGTAGGTDTQYFGPGTRLTVL.

This sequence joins TRBV2 and TRBJ1-5; 9 bases agree with TRBD1. This CDR3 comprises 15 residues. Germline V gene data show CDR1 as SNHLY and CDR2 as FYNNEI. Losses at the gene ends were 5 bases for V and 7 bases for J; bases not matched to a gene: 9. The CDR3 loop reads CASSSRTGALQPQHF. The CDR3 nucleotides read TGTGCCAGCAGTTCCAGGACAGGGGCTCTCCAGCCCCAGCATTTT.

J is TRBJ1-1 and V is TRBV7-9, with TRBD1 identical over 9 bases. Germline lookup yields CDR1 SEHNR and CDR2 FQNEAQ (reference sequence). The ends lost 1 base at V and 5 bases at J; junction bases unmatched: 8. This CDR3 is 16 amino acids long. The CDR3 bases are TGTGCCAGCAGCTTAGGTGGGACAGGGTGGAGGACTGAAGCTTTCTTT. Protein: CASSLGGTGWRTEAFF.

CDR3 amino acids: CASSLSNGGTEAFF. The CDR3 DNA is TGTGCCAGCAGTTTATCGAATGGGGGAACTGAAGCTTTCTTT. The chain joins TRBV27 to TRBJ1-1; D perhaps matches TRBD1 (5 bases). This CDR3 comprises 14 residues. The germline V gene has CDR1 MNHEY and CDR2 SMNVEV (reference sequence). V shed 0 bases and J shed 5 bases, with 10 bases lying between them.

The V and J genes are TRBV28 and TRBJ1-6, with TRBD1 matching 8 bases. The junction had 19 bases not matched to a gene; V was cut back by 6 bases and J by 0 bases. CDR1 and CDR2 from the germline V gene are MDHEN and SYDVKM. This CDR3 region has 21 residues. CDR3 DNA sequence: TGTGCCAGCAGGATGTATGTTTTAGTGCGACAGGGGAGCTCCTATAATTCACCCCTCCACTTT. Translation: CASRMYVLVRQGSSYNSPLHF.

CDR3 region: CASSVPGGGYTF. CDR3 DNA: TGTGCCAGCAGCGTCCCGGGAGGAGGCTACACCTTC. The chain joins TRBV9 to TRBJ1-2; D is undetermined. There are 12 residues in the CDR3. V shed 2 bases and J shed 8 bases, with 10 bases lying between them. Germline-derived CDR1 and CDR2 are SGDLS and YYNGEE.